What follows are 29 T cell receptor beta chains derived from one specimen sequenced in a study of T cells in Graves' hyperthyroidism and ophthalmopathy. Researchers took RNA transcripts and amplified the TCR beta CDR3 regions from them. The HTBI set primed first-round TCR CDR3 RT-PCR. TCRdb reprocessed the multiplex PCR reads via MiXCR and lists one record per CDR3 protein. The data show fewer than 550,000 distinct CDR3 sequences, 24% seen once. Sequencing used blood. The origin of the receptors is a woman between 25 and 40 years old with Graves' ophthalmopathy.

Notes on this clonotype: The CDR3 carries no conserved terminal phenylalanine or tryptophan, so it likely arises from a read error. The chain uses TRBV6-5 and TRBJ2-5; D is undetermined. CDR1 is MNHEY and CDR2 is SVGAGI in the germline V gene. V was clipped by 0 bases and J by 4 bases, with 12 bases between them. The CDR3 consists of 15 residues. In nucleotides, the CDR3 is TGTGCCAGCAGTTACTCAGCAAACCGAGGAGAGACCCAGTACCTC. Its translation is CASSYSANRGETQYL.

The chain has TRBV18 and TRBJ2-7; 9 bases align to TRBD2. From germline, CDR1 is KGHSH and CDR2 LQKENI. J lost 4 bases, V lost 0 bases, and 4 bases had no gene match. The CDR3 has 15 amino acids. This CDR3 reads CASSPPSGGLYEQYF. The CDR3 DNA reads TGTGCCAGCTCACCACCCAGCGGGGGGTTGTACGAGCAGTACTTC.

This clonotype was seen at least ten times. The chain combines TRBV7-2 with TRBJ2-7, with D perhaps matching TRBD1 or TRBD2 (7 bases each). Germline V gene sequence: CDR1 SGHTA, CDR2 FQGNSA. The CDR3 loop spans 16 amino acids. Trimming removed 3 bases at V and 4 bases at J, with 19 bases between. The CDR3 DNA is TGTGCCAGCAGCTTTGGGGGGGACAGTCAGACTTACGAGCAGTACTTC. Translating gives CASSFGGDSQTYEQYF.

This clonotype was counted ten times or more. The rearrangement uses TRBV6-5 and TRBJ2-5; 13 nucleotides match TRBD2. Germline CDR1 and CDR2: MNHEY and SVGAGI. The CDR3 sequence is 15 residues long. The J segment lost 3 bases and the V segment lost 6 bases, leaving 4 bases of the junction unmatched. CDR3 nucleotide sequence: TGTGCCAGCAGCCGACTAGCGGGGGGTAAAGAGACCCAGTACTTC. This translates into CASSRLAGGKETQYF.

The chain uses TRBV6-1 and TRBJ2-7, with a tentative D call TRBD1 (6 bases). Trimming removed 5 bases at V and 5 bases at J, with 19 bases between. CDR3 size: 15 residues. Germline V gene data show CDR1 as MNHNS and CDR2 as SASEGT. The CDR3 DNA follows: TGTGCCAGCAGTAAAACGGTAGCAGGGGAGAACGAGCAGTACTTC. Protein sequence: CASSKTVAGENEQYF.

The table lists this clonotype with a few counts. The rearrangement uses TRBV12-3 or TRBV12-4 and TRBJ2-7; weak D call: TRBD2 (6 bases). The V and J ends lost 4 bases and 2 bases respectively, with 12 bases between them. This CDR3 spans 14 amino acids. The CDR3 here is CASSSSSGPYEQYF. CDR3 nucleotide sequence: TGTGCCAGCAGTTCGAGTAGCGGCCCCTACGAGCAGTACTTC.

The chain carries TRBV10-2 and TRBJ1-2; no definite D call. Trimming left V 6 bases short and J 0 bases short, with 11 bases between. This CDR3 region has 14 residues. Germline CDR1 WSHSY, CDR2 SAAADI. The CDR3: CASRAEGPNYGYTF. The CDR3 DNA reads TGCGCCAGCAGGGCAGAGGGCCCTAACTATGGCTACACCTTC.

This clonotype turned up a few times. CDR3 nucleotide sequence: TGCGCCAGCAGCCAAGATATCACCGGGGAGCTGTTTTTT. It translates to CASSQDITGELFF. This chain connects TRBV4-3 to TRBJ2-2; D unclear. In germline, CDR1 is LGHNA, CDR2 YSLEER. Trimming stripped 0 bases from V and 4 bases from J, with 3 bases between. This CDR3 comprises 13 residues.

This clonotype was counted a few times. An end of the junction does not agree with germline; a read error may underlie this. This rearrangement joins TRBV6-5 to TRBJ1-1, with 7 bases aligning to TRBD1. Germline values: CDR1 MNHEY, CDR2 SVGAGI. There are 13 residues in the CDR3. The CDR3 is CASSWDSYTDAFF. In DNA form, the CDR3 reads TGTGCCAGCAGTTGGGACAGTTACACTGATGCTTTCTTT.

J is TRBJ2-7 and V is TRBV6-2 or TRBV6-3; D tentatively fits TRBD1 or TRBD2 (5 bases each). There are 14 residues in the CDR3. The germline gives CDR1 MNHEY, CDR2 SVGEGT. V was pared by 6 bases and J by 2 bases, with 14 bases between. The CDR3 protein is CASSHGDVTYEQYF. DNA for the CDR3: TGTGCCAGCAGCCATGGGGACGTAACCTACGAGCAGTACTTC.

This clonotype was counted a few times. The chain has TRBV6-1 and TRBJ1-1; 12 nucleotides line up with TRBD1. The germline V gene has CDR1 MNHNS and CDR2 SASEGT. The CDR3 consists of 14 residues. The trim removed 6 bases at V and 8 bases at J, leaving 7 bases unmatched. CDR3 bases: TGTGCCAGCAGCTCCCCGGGACAGGGGGCAGAAGCTTTCTTT. Its protein is CASSSPGQGAEAFF.

This clonotype has at least ten counts. The V and J genes are TRBV7-8 and TRBJ1-2, with a possible D match to TRBD1 (5 bases). Germline V gene data show CDR1 as SGHVS and CDR2 as FQNEAQ. There are 13 residues in the CDR3. Trimming left V 5 bases short and J 7 bases short, with 14 bases between. CDR3 nucleotides: TGTGCCAGCAGCACGGACATTTCTCGTGGCTACACCTTC. It translates to CASSTDISRGYTF.

In this sample, this clonotype turned up many times. This chain links TRBV12-3 or TRBV12-4 with TRBJ2-2, with a possible D match to TRBD1 (6 bases). The CDR3 runs to 15 residues. Trimming cost V 5 bases and J 0 bases, with 10 bases left between them. Here the CDR3 reads CASSVQGPNTGELFF. The CDR3 DNA is TGTGCCAGCAGTGTACAGGGCCCGAACACCGGGGAGCTGTTTTTT.

This clonotype was seen at least ten times. The CDR3 region is CASSRGGRNEQYF. CDR3 bases: TGTGCCAGCAGCCGCGGGGGCCGCAACGAGCAGTACTTC. This chain connects TRBV6-1 to TRBJ2-7; TRBD2 is a possible D gene (7 bases). The CDR3 contains 13 residues. Germline values: CDR1 MNHNS, CDR2 SASEGT. V gave up 6 bases and J gave up 5 bases, with 14 bases separating them.

This clonotype was detected a few times. V gene TRBV29-1 combines with J gene TRBJ1-2; D gene uncertain. Germline-derived CDR1 and CDR2 are SQVTM and ANQGSEA. This CDR3 region has 12 residues. V gave up 4 bases and J gave up 4 bases, with 10 bases separating them. The CDR3 DNA is TGCAGCGTTGGGTCGCGGGGCTATGGCTACACCTTC. Translation gives CSVGSRGYGYTF. The variable domain in full, completed from reference TRBV29-1 and TRBJ1-2, reads SAVISQKPSRDICQRGTSLTIQCQVDSQVTMMFWYRQQPGQSLTLIATANQGSEATYESGFVIDKFPISRPNLTFSTLTVSNMSPEDSSIYLCSVGSRGYGYTFGSGTRLTVV.

The J gene is TRBJ2-7, the V gene TRBV28, with D perhaps assigned TRBD1 or TRBD2 (5 bases each). This CDR3 has 14 amino acids. CDR1 and CDR2 (germline): MDHEN, SYDVKM. Trimming shortened V by 5 bases and J by 3 bases, and 14 bases separated the two germline ends. CDR3 nucleotide sequence: TGTGCCAGCAGTACCGGGACGGAATTCTACGAGCAGTACTTC. This gives the protein CASSTGTEFYEQYF.

This clonotype was detected ten times or more. This chain links TRBV10-3 with TRBJ1-2; 10 nucleotides align to TRBD1. The V segment lost 6 bases and the J segment 2 bases; nucleotides outside the gene matches: 3. Germline CDR1 reads ENHRY; CDR2 reads SYGVKD. This CDR3 spans 14 amino acids. The CDR3 here is CAISPGQGNYGYTF. The CDR3 DNA reads TGTGCCATCAGCCCGGGACAGGGGAACTATGGCTACACCTTC.

Comment on this clonotype: A junction boundary mismatches the germline segment, possibly from a read error. The CDR3 DNA sequence: TGTGCCAGCAGCCCCAGACTCATGTACACTGATGCTTTCTTT. This codes for CASSPRLMYTDAFF. The chain carries TRBV7-8 and TRBJ1-1; D is unclear. Germline V CDR1 and CDR2: SGHVS, FQNEAQ. The CDR3 is 14 amino acids.

V and J are TRBV20-1 and TRBJ2-7, with 8 bases identical to TRBD2. Trimming cost V 6 bases and J 2 bases; bases outside gene matches: 9. CDR1 is DFQATT, CDR2 SNEGSKA, per germline (reference sequence). This CDR3 has 14 amino acids. The chain's CDR3 is CSAGREGRTYEQYF. The DNA of the CDR3 is TGCAGTGCCGGGAGGGAAGGCAGAACCTACGAGCAGTACTTC.

The chain combines TRBV27 with TRBJ2-2; the D is unclear. Looked up from germline, CDR1 is MNHEY and CDR2 is SMNVEV (reference sequence). The V gene lost 6 bases and the J gene lost 3 bases, with 8 bases spanning the gap. This CDR3 spans 13 amino acids. CDR3 DNA: TGTGCCAGCAGGCAAACGTACACCGGGGAGCTGTTTTTT. Its translation is CASRQTYTGELFF.

The chain joins TRBV12-3 or TRBV12-4 to TRBJ2-7; 13 positions agree with TRBD2. J was trimmed by 9 bases and V by 3 bases; bases with no gene match: 11. CDR3 length: 16 residues. The chain's CDR3 is CASSLDPGLAGSGQYF. CDR3 nucleotides: TGTGCCAGCAGTTTGGATCCGGGACTAGCGGGGAGCGGGCAGTACTTC.

A remark on this clonotype: A much larger clone lies a single base off, so this may be a read error. Here the CDR3 DNA reads TGTGTCAGCAGCCTGGGGTCGGGGGGGGAGCTGTTTTTT. It yields the protein CVSSLGSGGELFF. This sequence joins TRBV12-3 or TRBV12-4 and TRBJ2-2; possible D gene TRBD2, 5 bases. The CDR3 consists of 13 residues.

This clonotype was counted ten times or more. CDR3 in amino acids: CASSSEDRTSLFLSYEQYF. The CDR3 nucleotides are TGTGCCAGCAGCTCGGAGGACAGGACCTCACTGTTTCTCTCCTACGAGCAGTACTTC. The J gene is TRBJ2-7, the V gene TRBV5-4, with TRBD1 matching 7 bases. V lost 3 bases to trimming and J lost 0 bases; unmatched junction nucleotides: 18. CDR3 length: 19 residues. Germline values: CDR1 SGHNT, CDR2 YYREEE (reference sequence).

The chain employs TRBV30 and TRBJ2-7, with D possibly called TRBD1 or TRBD2 (5 bases each). Germline values: CDR1 GTSNPN, CDR2 SVGIG (reference sequence). This CDR3 spans 13 amino acids. V was trimmed by 0 bases and J by 6 bases, leaving 12 bases between them. The CDR3: CAWSVGVAGEQYF. The CDR3 nucleotides read TGTGCCTGGAGTGTGGGGGTAGCTGGCGAGCAGTACTTC.

This clonotype was counted many times. CDR3 bases: TGTGCCAGCATCCTACGGGGGGGCTATGGCTACACCTTC. It specifies CASILRGGYGYTF. This chain uses TRBV12-3 or TRBV12-4 with TRBJ1-2; a possible D gene is TRBD1 (5 bases). Trimming took 7 bases from V and 4 from J, leaving 13 bases between them. This CDR3 contains 13 residues.

This clonotype was seen many times. The chain carries TRBV6-5 and TRBJ1-1; D unclear. CDR1 and CDR2 (germline): MNHEY, SVGAGI. The V end lost 5 bases, the J end lost 3 bases, and 7 bases lay between the germline ends. CDR3 length: 12 residues. The CDR3 protein is CASSLRHTEAFF. In nucleotides, the CDR3 is TGTGCCAGCAGTCTTAGACACACTGAAGCTTTCTTT.

The chain is built from TRBV7-9 and TRBJ1-2; no reliable D call. Trimming stripped 6 bases from V and 2 bases from J, with 16 bases between. The CDR3 length is 15 residues. Germline lookup yields CDR1 SEHNR and CDR2 FQNEAQ (reference sequence). CDR3 region: CASSPTGTENYGYTF. CDR3 sequence (DNA): TGTGCCAGCAGTCCCACGGGAACAGAGAACTATGGCTACACCTTC.

The chain links TRBV29-1 to TRBJ2-5; TRBD2 aligns across 7 bases. The germline gives CDR1 SQVTM, CDR2 ANQGSEA. This CDR3 has 13 amino acids. V was clipped by 7 bases and J by 5 bases; unmatched bases: 10. This CDR3 is CSASHKGGETQYF. For the CDR3, the DNA is TGCAGCGCTTCCCATAAGGGAGGGGAGACCCAGTACTTC.

In this sample, this clonotype turned up many times. The chain employs TRBV19 and TRBJ1-2, with D perhaps matching TRBD1 (5 bases). Trimming stripped 6 bases from V and 8 bases from J, with 19 bases between. Germline CDR1 LNHDA, CDR2 SQIVND (reference sequence). This CDR3 has 14 residues. CDR3 loop: CASRPKEGPRGYTF. The CDR3 DNA follows: TGTGCCAGTAGACCGAAGGAGGGGCCGAGGGGCTACACCTTC.